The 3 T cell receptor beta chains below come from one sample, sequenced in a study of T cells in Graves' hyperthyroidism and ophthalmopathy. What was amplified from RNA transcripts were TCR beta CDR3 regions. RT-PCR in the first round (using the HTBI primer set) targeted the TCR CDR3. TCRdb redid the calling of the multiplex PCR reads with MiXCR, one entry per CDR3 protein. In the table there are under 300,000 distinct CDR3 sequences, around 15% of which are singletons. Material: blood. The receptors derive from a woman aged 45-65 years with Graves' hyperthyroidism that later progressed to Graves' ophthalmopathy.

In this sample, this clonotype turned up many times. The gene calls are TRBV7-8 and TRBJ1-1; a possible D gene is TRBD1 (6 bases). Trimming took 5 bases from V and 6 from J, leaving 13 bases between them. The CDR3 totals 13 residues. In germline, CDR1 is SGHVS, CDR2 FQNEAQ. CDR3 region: CASSPEAGAEAFF. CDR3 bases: TGTGCCAGCAGCCCCGAGGCAGGGGCTGAAGCTTTCTTT. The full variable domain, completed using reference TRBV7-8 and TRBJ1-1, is GAGVSQSPRYKVAKRGQDVALRCDPISGHVSLFWYQQALGQGPEFLTYFQNEAQLDKSGLPSDRFFAERPEGSVSTLKIQRTQQEDSAVYLCASSPEAGAEAFFGQGTRLTVV.

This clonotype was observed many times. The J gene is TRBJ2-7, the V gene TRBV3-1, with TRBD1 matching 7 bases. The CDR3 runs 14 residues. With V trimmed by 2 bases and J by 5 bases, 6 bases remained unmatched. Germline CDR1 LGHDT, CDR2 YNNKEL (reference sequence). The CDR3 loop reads CASSQQSGQDEQYF. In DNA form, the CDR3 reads TGTGCCAGCAGCCAACAGTCAGGACAGGACGAGCAGTACTTC.

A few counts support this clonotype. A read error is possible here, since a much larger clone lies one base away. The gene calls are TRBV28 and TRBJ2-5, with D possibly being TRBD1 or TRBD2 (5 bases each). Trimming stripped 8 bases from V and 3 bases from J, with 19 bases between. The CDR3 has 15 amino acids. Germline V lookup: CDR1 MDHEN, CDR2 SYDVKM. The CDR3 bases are TGTGCCAGCGGTCCCCCGGGGCAGCTTAAAGAGACCCAGTACTTC. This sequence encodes CASGPPGQLKETQYF.